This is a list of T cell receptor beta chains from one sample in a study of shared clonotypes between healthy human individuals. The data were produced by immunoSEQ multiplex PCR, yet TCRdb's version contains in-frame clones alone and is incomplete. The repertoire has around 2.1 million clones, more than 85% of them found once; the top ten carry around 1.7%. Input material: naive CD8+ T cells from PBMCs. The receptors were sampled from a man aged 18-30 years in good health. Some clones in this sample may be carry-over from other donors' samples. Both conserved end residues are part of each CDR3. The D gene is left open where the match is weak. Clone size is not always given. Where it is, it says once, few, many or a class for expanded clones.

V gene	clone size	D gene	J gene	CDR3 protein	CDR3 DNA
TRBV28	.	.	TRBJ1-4	CASSLRRANEKLFF	TGTGCCAGCAGTCTACGCAGGGCTAATGAAAAACTGTTTTTT
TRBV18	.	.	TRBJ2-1	CASSPPRSSYNEQFF	TGTGCCAGCTCACCACCGAGGAGCTCCTACAATGAGCAGTTCTTC
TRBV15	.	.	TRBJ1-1	CATSRVPWVVNTEAFF	TGTGCCACCAGCAGAGTCCCCTGGGTGGTGAACACTGAAGCTTTCTTT
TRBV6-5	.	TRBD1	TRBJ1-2	CASSFRTGGDYGYTF	TGTGCCAGCAGTTTTCGGACAGGGGGCGACTATGGCTACACCTTC
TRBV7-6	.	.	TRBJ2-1	CASSPHESSIDEQFF	TGTGCCAGCAGCCCGCACGAGAGTAGTATAGATGAGCAGTTCTTC
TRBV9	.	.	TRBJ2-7	CASSPRGASSSYEQYF	TGTGCCAGCAGCCCCCGGGGAGCGTCTAGCTCCTACGAGCAGTACTTC
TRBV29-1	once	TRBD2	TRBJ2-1	CSVPPRRREGHNEQFF	TGCAGCGTCCCTCCTAGGAGGCGGGAGGGCCACAATGAGCAGTTCTTC
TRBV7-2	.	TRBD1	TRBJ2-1	CASSLAAGTGSYNEQFF	TGTGCCAGCAGCTTAGCTGCCGGGACAGGAAGCTACAATGAGCAGTTCTTC
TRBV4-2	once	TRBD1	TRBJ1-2	CASSPRGTDGSYGYTF	TGTGCCAGCAGCCCTCGAGGGACAGATGGTTCCTATGGCTACACCTTC
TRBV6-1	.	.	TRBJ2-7	CASLAPLYEQYF	TGTGCCAGCCTCGCTCCCCTCTACGAGCAGTACTTC
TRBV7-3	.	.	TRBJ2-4	CASSLFLGGKNIQYF	TGTGCCAGCAGCTTGTTTCTTGGGGGCAAAAACATTCAGTACTTC
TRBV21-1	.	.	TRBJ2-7	CASSPTNDRSGDYEQYF	TGTGCCAGCAGCCCCACAAATGACCGCAGCGGGGATTACGAGCAGTACTTC
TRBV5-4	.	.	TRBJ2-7	CASSAGPKELDEQYF	TGTGCCAGCAGCGCGGGCCCAAAGGAACTCGACGAGCAGTACTTC
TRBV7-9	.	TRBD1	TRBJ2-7	CASSLRDRGLEQYF	TGTGCCAGCAGCTTACGGGACAGGGGTTTAGAGCAGTACTTC
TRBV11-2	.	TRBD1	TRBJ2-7	CASSLGTGDPYEQYF	TGTGCCAGCAGCTTAGGGACAGGGGACCCCTACGAGCAGTACTTC
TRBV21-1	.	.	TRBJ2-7	CASSKPGQGYEQYF	TGTGCCAGCAGCAAACCGGGACAGGGCTACGAGCAGTACTTC
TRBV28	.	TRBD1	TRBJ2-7	CASTLDRAGDEQYF	TGTGCCAGCACCTTAGACAGGGCTGGCGACGAGCAGTACTTC
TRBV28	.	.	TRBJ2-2	CASARYDGFNTGELFF	TGTGCCAGCGCCAGATACGACGGGTTTAACACCGGGGAGCTGTTTTTT
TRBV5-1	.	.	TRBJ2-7	CASSTGTVSFYEQYF	TGCGCCAGCAGCACCGGGACGGTGAGTTTTTACGAGCAGTACTTC
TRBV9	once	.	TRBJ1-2	CASSVATGQQERFPRGYTF	TGTGCCAGCAGCGTAGCTACGGGACAACAGGAGCGGTTTCCCCGTGGGTACACCTTC
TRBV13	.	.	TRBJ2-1	CASSLRYSEYNEQFF	TGTGCCAGCAGCTTAAGGTATAGCGAGTACAATGAGCAGTTCTTC
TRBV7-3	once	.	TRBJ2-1	CASSFTRTHIQNEQFF	TGTGCCAGCAGTTTTACGCGGACCCACATACAAAATGAGCAGTTCTTC
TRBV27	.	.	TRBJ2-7	CASSLGPYLPEQYF	TGTGCCAGCAGTTTAGGTCCCTATTTGCCCGAGCAGTACTTC
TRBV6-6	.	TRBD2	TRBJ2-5	CASSSSGIKETQYF	TGTGCCAGCAGTTCTAGCGGAATTAAAGAGACCCAGTACTTC
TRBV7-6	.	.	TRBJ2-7	CASSLGRASYEQYF	TGTGCCAGCAGCTTAGGACGGGCTTCCTACGAGCAGTACTTC
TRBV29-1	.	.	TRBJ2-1	CSGAWNEQFF	TGCAGCGGGGCATGGAATGAGCAGTTCTTC
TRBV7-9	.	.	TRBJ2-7	CASSFPSYEQYF	TGTGCCAGCAGCTTCCCGTCCTACGAGCAGTACTTC
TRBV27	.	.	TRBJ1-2	CASRPTANYGYTF	TGTGCCAGCAGACCGACAGCGAACTATGGCTACACCTTC
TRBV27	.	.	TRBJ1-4	CASSLNGRLLFF	TGTGCCAGCAGTTTAAATGGTCGATTGCTGTTTTTT
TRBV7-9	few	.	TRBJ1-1	CASSFRQMNTEAFF	TGTGCCAGCAGCTTTCGGCAGATGAACACTGAAGCTTTCTTT
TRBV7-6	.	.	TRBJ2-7	CASSSTLDYEQYF	TGTGCCAGCAGCTCAACACTAGATTACGAGCAGTACTTC
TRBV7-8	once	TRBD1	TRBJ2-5	CASSLVGGTGETQYF	TGTGCCAGCAGCTTAGTCGGGGGGACAGGGGAGACCCAGTACTTC
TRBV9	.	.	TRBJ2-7	CASSVGQGREQYF	TGTGCCAGCAGCGTAGGGCAGGGACGGGAGCAGTACTTC
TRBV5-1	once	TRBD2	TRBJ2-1	CASSPQGLAHNEQFF	TGCGCCAGCAGCCCGCAGGGACTAGCACACAATGAGCAGTTCTTC
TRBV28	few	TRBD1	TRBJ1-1	CASSLEGQLNTEAFF	TGTGCCAGCAGTTTAGAGGGACAGCTGAACACTGAAGCTTTCTTT
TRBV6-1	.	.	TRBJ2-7	CASSEGWPYEQYF	TGTGCCAGCAGTGAAGGATGGCCCTACGAGCAGTACTTC
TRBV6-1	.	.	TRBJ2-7	CASSEGLLSSYEQYF	TGTGCCAGCAGTGAAGGGCTCCTGAGCTCCTACGAGCAGTACTTC
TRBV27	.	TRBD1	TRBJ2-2	CASSNLHRGLHTGELFF	TGTGCCAGCAGTAACCTCCACAGGGGGCTGCACACCGGGGAGCTGTTTTTT
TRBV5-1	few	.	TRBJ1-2	CASSPRGAAKDGYTF	TGCGCCAGCAGCCCGAGGGGGGCAGCGAAGGATGGCTACACCTTC
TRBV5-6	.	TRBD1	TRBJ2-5	CASSQKTGLGETQYF	TGTGCCAGCAGCCAGAAGACAGGGTTGGGAGAGACCCAGTACTTC
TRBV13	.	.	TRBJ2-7	CASSWASGGREQYF	TGTGCCAGCAGCTGGGCGAGTGGGGGCCGGGAGCAGTACTTC
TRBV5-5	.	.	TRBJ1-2	CASSSARVDGYTF	TGTGCCAGCAGCTCGGCCAGGGTAGATGGCTACACCTTC
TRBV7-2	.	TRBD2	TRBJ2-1	CASSSRTSGSHEQFF	TGTGCCAGCAGCTCCCGGACTAGCGGGAGCCATGAGCAGTTCTTC
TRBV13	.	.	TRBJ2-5	CASSLGAAQETQYF	TGTGCCAGCAGCTTAGGGGCAGCCCAAGAGACCCAGTACTTC
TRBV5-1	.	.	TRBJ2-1	CASSWTTVAASYNEQFF	TGCGCCAGCAGCTGGACCACCGTAGCGGCCTCCTACAATGAGCAGTTCTTC
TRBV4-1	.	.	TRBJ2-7	CASSQVEPGGFYEQYF	TGCGCCAGCAGCCAAGTGGAGCCGGGCGGGTTCTACGAGCAGTACTTC
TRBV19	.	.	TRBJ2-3	CASSIVARGEGVTDTQYF	TGTGCCAGTAGTATAGTAGCCCGGGGCGAAGGAGTTACAGATACGCAGTATTTT
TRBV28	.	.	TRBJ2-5	CASNEVGETQYF	TGTGCCAGCAACGAGGTTGGGGAGACCCAGTACTTC
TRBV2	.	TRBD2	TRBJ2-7	CASSDRERTSYEQYF	TGTGCCAGCAGTGACCGGGAAAGGACTAGCTACGAGCAGTACTTC
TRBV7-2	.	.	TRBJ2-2	CASGAGYTGELFF	TGTGCCAGCGGGGCGGGTTATACCGGGGAGCTGTTTTTT
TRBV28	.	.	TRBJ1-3	CASSPWDSGNTIYF	TGTGCCAGCAGCCCATGGGACTCTGGAAACACCATATATTTT
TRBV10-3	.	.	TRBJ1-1	CAIRAEVLGSNTEAFF	TGTGCCATCAGGGCCGAAGTTCTAGGGTCGAACACTGAAGCTTTCTTT
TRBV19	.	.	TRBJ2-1	CASSIRGKGDEQFF	TGTGCCAGTAGTATAAGGGGAAAAGGAGATGAGCAGTTCTTC
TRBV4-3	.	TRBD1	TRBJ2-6	CASSQDGAPGTGFFPGANVLTF	TGCGCCAGCAGCCAAGATGGGGCCCCAGGGACAGGGTTTTTTCCTGGGGCCAACGTCCTGACTTTC
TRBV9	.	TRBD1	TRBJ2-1	CASSAHTGTGGNEQFF	TGTGCCAGCAGCGCCCACACCGGGACAGGGGGAAATGAGCAGTTCTTC
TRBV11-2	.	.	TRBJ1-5	CASSGDGNQPQHF	TGTGCCAGCAGTGGGGACGGCAATCAGCCCCAGCATTTT
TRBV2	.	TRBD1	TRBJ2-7	CASSIPGQTYEQYF	TGTGCCAGCAGCATACCGGGACAGACCTACGAGCAGTACTTC
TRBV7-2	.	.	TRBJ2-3	CASTLRGDTDTQYF	TGTGCCAGCACCTTAAGGGGGGACACAGATACGCAGTATTTT
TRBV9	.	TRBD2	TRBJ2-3	CASTPPGGTSTDTQYF	TGTGCCAGCACACCCCCGGGAGGGACTAGCACAGATACGCAGTATTTT
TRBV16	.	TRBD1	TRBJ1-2	CASSRPLTGSSGYTF	TGTGCCAGCAGCCGACCATTGACAGGGTCTAGTGGCTACACCTTC